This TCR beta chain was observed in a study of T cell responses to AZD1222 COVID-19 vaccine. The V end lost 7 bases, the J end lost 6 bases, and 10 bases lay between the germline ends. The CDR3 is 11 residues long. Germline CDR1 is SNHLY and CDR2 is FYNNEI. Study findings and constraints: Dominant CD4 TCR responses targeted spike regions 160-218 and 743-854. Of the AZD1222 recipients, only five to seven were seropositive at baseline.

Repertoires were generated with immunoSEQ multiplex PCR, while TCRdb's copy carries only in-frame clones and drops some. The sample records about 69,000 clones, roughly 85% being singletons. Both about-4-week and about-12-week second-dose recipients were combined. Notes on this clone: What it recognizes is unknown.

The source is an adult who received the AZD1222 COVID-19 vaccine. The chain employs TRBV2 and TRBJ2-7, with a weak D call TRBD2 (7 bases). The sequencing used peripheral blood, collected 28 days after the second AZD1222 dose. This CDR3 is CASTGGSEQYF. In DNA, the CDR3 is TGTGCCAGCACGGGGGGCAGCGAGCAGTACTTC.